A single sample is the source of the 13 T cell receptor beta chains below, sequenced in a study of shared clonotypes between healthy human individuals. TCRdb keeps only in-frame clones here, not all; method: immunoSEQ multiplex PCR. The sample yields about 1.1 million clones, about 80% seen once. The sequencing sample was made of memory CD4+ T cells from PBMCs. The sample's subset: CD45RA-negative fraction. These receptors originate from a man aged 18 to 29 in good health. Some clones in this sample may be carry-over from other donors' samples.

This chain joins TRBV29-1 and TRBJ2-2; no firm D call. The V and J ends lost 6 bases and 0 bases respectively, with 8 bases between them. This CDR3 comprises 13 residues. Per the germline V gene, CDR1 is SQVTM and CDR2 is ANQGSEA. DNA of the CDR3: TGCAGCGTGCAGTCAGCGAACACCGGGGAGCTGTTTTTT. It encodes CSVQSANTGELFF.

The chain joins TRBV28 to TRBJ2-7; TRBD1 is a possible D gene (6 bases). Germline lookup yields CDR1 MDHEN and CDR2 SYDVKM. The CDR3 is 15 amino acids. V was trimmed by 3 bases and J by 0 bases, leaving 12 bases between them. The CDR3: CASSFSTGYSYEQYF. In DNA, the CDR3 is TGTGCCAGCAGTTTTAGTACAGGGTACTCCTACGAGCAGTACTTC.

This clone was seen only a few times. Distinct nucleotide sequences in the sample also encode this CDR3. The V and J genes are TRBV5-1 and TRBJ1-2; 7 positions match TRBD1. V was clipped by 4 bases and J by 6 bases; unmatched bases: 3. CDR1 and CDR2 (germline): SGHRS, YFSETQ. This CDR3 is built from 12 residues. The CDR3 nucleotides read TGCGCCAGCAGCCTTGACAGGGATGGCTACACCTTC. Translating gives CASSLDRDGYTF.

This clone was found a few times. The rearrangement uses TRBV9 and TRBJ1-1, with TRBD1 identical over 8 bases. CDR3 length: 16 amino acids. Per germline, CDR1 SGDLS and CDR2 YYNGEE. The J segment lost 4 bases and the V segment lost 0 bases, leaving 8 bases of the junction unmatched. The CDR3 DNA reads TGTGCCAGCAGCGTAGGAGCAGGGGGCTCGGTCACTGAAGCTTTCTTT. This codes for CASSVGAGGSVTEAFF.

With regard to this clone: The sample carries other DNA sequences with the same CDR3. The J gene is TRBJ2-7, the V gene TRBV28; D unresolved. Germline CDR1 reads MDHEN; CDR2 reads SYDVKM. This CDR3 is built from 10 residues. Trimming shortened V by 5 bases and J by 6 bases, and 5 bases separated the two germline ends. CDR3 amino acids: CASSRGEQYF. DNA of the CDR3: TGTGCCAGCAGTAGAGGCGAGCAGTACTTC.

This chain joins TRBV29-1 and TRBJ2-1; D gene ambiguous. The V gene lost 0 bases and the J gene lost 0 bases, with 12 bases spanning the gap. The CDR3 covers 16 residues. Looked up from germline, CDR1 is SQVTM and CDR2 is ANQGSEA. CDR3 nucleotide sequence: TGCAGCGTTGAAGACCCGACTTTTTCCTCCTACAATGAGCAGTTCTTC. It yields the protein CSVEDPTFSSYNEQFF.

This clone was observed a few times. This chain joins TRBV15 and TRBJ2-7; the match to TRBD1 covers 11 bases. The V and J ends lost 3 bases and 4 bases, in that order; junction bases with no gene match: 8. The length of the CDR3 is 16 residues. CDR1 and CDR2 from the germline V gene are LNHNV and YYDKDF (reference sequence). This CDR3 is CATSRMPGQGVYEQYF. The CDR3 DNA follows: TGTGCCACCAGCAGGATGCCGGGACAGGGGGTTTACGAGCAGTACTTC.

This clone was seen a handful of times. The CDR3 nucleotides read TGCGCCAGCAGCTTGGGAGGGACACGGAATCAGCCCCAGCATTTT. This sequence encodes CASSLGGTRNQPQHF. V is TRBV5-1 and J is TRBJ1-5, with D perhaps TRBD1 (6 bases). This CDR3 is 15 amino acids long. The germline gives CDR1 SGHRS, CDR2 YFSETQ. V gave up 0 bases and J gave up 4 bases, with 11 bases separating them.

The chain uses TRBV5-6 and TRBJ2-7; a weak D match, TRBD1 (5 bases). The ends were cut back, 4 bases at V and 0 bases at J, with 11 bases in the middle. Germline V CDR1 and CDR2: SGHDT, YYEEEE. CDR3 length: 14 amino acids. The CDR3 DNA follows: TGTGCCAGCAGCGGGGCCAGCTACTCCTACGAGCAGTACTTC. It encodes CASSGASYSYEQYF.

In its sample, this clone was seen many times. This chain joins TRBV25-1 and TRBJ1-3; D possibly corresponds to TRBD1 (6 bases). CDR1 and CDR2 (germline): MGHDK, SYGVNS. This CDR3 spans 15 amino acids. V dropped 5 bases and J dropped 0 bases, with 11 bases sitting between them. The CDR3 DNA reads as TGTGCCAGCAGTACCTCAGGGGCCTCTGGAAACACCATATATTTT. As protein: CASSTSGASGNTIYF.

This clone was seen more than once but under ten times. One junction end disagrees with the germline gene, perhaps due to a read error. The chain recombines TRBV2 with TRBJ1-1; D remains unclear. Germline CDR1 and CDR2: SNHLY and FYNNEI. The length of the CDR3 is 11 residues. The CDR3 is CASRDDPIPYF. The CDR3 DNA is TGTGCCAGCAGAGACGATCCGATCCCCTACTTT.

V is TRBV27 and J is TRBJ2-7; TRBD1 agrees at 7 bases. V dropped 2 bases and J dropped 2; count of bases not matched to a gene: 9. The germline V gene encodes CDR1 MNHEY and CDR2 SMNVEV (reference sequence). The CDR3 is 16 residues long. The DNA of the CDR3 is TGTGCCAGCAGTTTAAATTTTAGGCAGGGGGCCTACGAGCAGTACTTC. This encodes CASSLNFRQGAYEQYF.

This chain uses TRBV4-1 with TRBJ1-1; TRBD1 matches at 8 bases. This CDR3 is 14 amino acids long. The trim removed 4 bases at V and 5 bases at J, leaving 6 bases unmatched. Germline loops: CDR1 MGHRA, CDR2 YSYEKL. Here the CDR3 DNA reads TGCGCCAGCAGCCCCCAGGGGGCTATAACTGAAGCTTTCTTT. Translation: CASSPQGAITEAFF.